This TCR beta chain originates from a study of T cells in localized non-small cell lung cancer. Findings of the study overall: Heterogeneity within the tumor remains possible, as just one region underwent sequencing. For the top 100 tumor clones, a median about 60 also appeared in adjacent lung. Measurement of T cell clonality placed uninvolved adjacent lung highest, above the level in tumor.

About this clone itself: The antigen is not known.

Samples of adjacent lung lacking atypia were obtained no closer than 2 cm to the tumor margin. The V end was cut by 8 bases, the J end by 1 base, with 12 bases between. The CDR3 consists of 13 residues. Germline assignment: CDR1 MDHEN and CDR2 SYDVKM. Method: immunoSEQ multiplex PCR; TCRdb's copy keeps in-frame clones and lacks some. The sample shows around 2,100 clones, around 25% of them seen only once. V and J are TRBV28 and TRBJ2-7; D remains unclear. The sequence was collected from a female donor of 60 years or more with stage III squamous cell lung carcinoma. The input for sequencing was normal lung tissue next to the tumor, taken before any cancer treatment. The CDR3 loop reads CASCPATSYEQYF. The CDR3 DNA sequence: TGTGCCAGCTGTCCAGCTACGTCCTACGAGCAGTACTTC.